The entry below describes one T cell receptor (beta chain). How the authors handled the data: Estimates of nucleated cell counts were drawn from the amplification of reference gene primers. Sequencing used immunoSEQ multiplex PCR; TCRdb keeps in-frame clones, though not all of them. That table is the source of V, J and clone size, and D and trimming were worked out from the DNA. The table includes hundreds of thousands of clones, less than 85% detected once. The data stem from a study of blood T cell repertoires in COVID-19. At the level of the study: Whether acute or convalescent, the COVID-19 samples came from the United States, Italy and Spain. Nucleic acid was either cDNA or gDNA, and it came from T cells, B-cell-depleted T cells, or PBMCs.

The source is a woman under 30 with acute or convalescent COVID-19. The sample was peripheral blood.

The CDR3 loop reads CASSSLLAGASYNEQFF. The CDR3 DNA follows: TGTGCCAGTAGTTCCCTACTAGCGGGGGCCTCCTACAATGAGCAGTTCTTC. The chain carries TRBV19 and TRBJ2-1; 11 bases line up with TRBD2. J gave up 0 bases and V 5 bases, and 6 bases lay outside the gene matches. Per the germline V gene, CDR1 is LNHDA and CDR2 is SQIVND (reference sequence). The CDR3 is 17 amino acids.